This T cell receptor (beta chain) was documented in a study of T cell responses to AZD1222 COVID-19 vaccine. The study, taken as a whole, reports: Only a handful of people who got AZD1222 tested seropositive at baseline. The study reported that nearly half of spike-specific TCRs target unmutated variant regions. Donors were mostly white British, more females; clonal diversity possibly underestimated.

Regarding this clone: Its target is unknown.

The CDR3 is 13 amino acids. Per germline, CDR1 LNHNV and CDR2 YYDKDF (reference sequence). V dropped 0 bases and J dropped 0 bases, with 2 bases sitting between them. Sequenced by immunoSEQ multiplex PCR; TCRdb stores in-frame clones only, minus some. The table lists 120,000 to 150,000 clones, more than 75% of them singletons. This clonotype was obtained from an adult in good health. This specimen was peripheral blood, taken on day 0 of MenACWY control vaccination. This rearrangement joins TRBV15 to TRBJ1-1; D ambiguous. DNA for the CDR3: TGTGCCACCAGCAGAGATTTGAACACTGAAGCTTTCTTT. Translation: CATSRDLNTEAFF.